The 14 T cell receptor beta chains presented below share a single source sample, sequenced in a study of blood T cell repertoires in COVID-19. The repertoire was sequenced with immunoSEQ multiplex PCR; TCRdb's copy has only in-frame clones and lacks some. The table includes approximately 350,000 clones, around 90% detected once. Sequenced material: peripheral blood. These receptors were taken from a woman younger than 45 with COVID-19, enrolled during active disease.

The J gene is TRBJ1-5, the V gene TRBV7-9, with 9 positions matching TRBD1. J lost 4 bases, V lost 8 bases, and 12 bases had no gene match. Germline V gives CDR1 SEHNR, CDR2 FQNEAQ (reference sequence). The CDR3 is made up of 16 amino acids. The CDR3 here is CASATTGGGENQPQHF. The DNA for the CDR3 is TGTGCCAGCGCAACCACAGGGGGCGGAGAGAATCAGCCCCAGCATTTT.

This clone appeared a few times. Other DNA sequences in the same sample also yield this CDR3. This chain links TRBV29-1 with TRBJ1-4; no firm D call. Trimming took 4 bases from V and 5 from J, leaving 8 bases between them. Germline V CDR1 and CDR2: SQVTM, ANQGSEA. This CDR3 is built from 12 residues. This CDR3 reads CSVVAGNEKLFF. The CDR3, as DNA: TGCAGCGTTGTTGCAGGAAATGAAAAACTGTTTTTT.

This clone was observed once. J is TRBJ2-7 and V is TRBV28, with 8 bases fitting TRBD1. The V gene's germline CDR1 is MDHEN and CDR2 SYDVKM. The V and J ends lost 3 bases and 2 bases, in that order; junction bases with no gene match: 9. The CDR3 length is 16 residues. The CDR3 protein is CASSFRPGQGPYEQYF. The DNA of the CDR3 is TGTGCCAGCAGTTTCCGGCCCGGACAGGGTCCCTACGAGCAGTACTTC.

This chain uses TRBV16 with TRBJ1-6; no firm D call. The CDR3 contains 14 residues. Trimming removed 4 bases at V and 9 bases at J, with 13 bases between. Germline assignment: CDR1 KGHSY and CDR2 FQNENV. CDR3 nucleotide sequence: TGTGCCAGCAGCCCGATTTTTCGGGTTTCACCCCTCCACTTT. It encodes CASSPIFRVSPLHF.

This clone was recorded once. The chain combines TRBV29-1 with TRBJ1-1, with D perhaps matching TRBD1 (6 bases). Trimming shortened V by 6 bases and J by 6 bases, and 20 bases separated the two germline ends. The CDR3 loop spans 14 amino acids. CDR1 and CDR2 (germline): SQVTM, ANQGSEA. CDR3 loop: CSVQRVGANAEAFF. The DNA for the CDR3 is TGCAGCGTCCAAAGGGTGGGGGCCAACGCTGAAGCTTTCTTT.

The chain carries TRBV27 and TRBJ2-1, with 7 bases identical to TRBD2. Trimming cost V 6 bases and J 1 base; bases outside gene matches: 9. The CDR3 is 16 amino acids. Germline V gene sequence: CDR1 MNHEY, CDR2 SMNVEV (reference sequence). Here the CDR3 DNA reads TGTGCCAGCAGCCTTAGCGGGCCTCTGTCCTACAATGAGCAGTTCTTC. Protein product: CASSLSGPLSYNEQFF.

This CDR3 is CASSFLGGRNSPLHF. The CDR3 bases are TGTGCCAGCAGTTTTTTAGGGGGTAGGAATTCACCCCTCCACTTT. This chain joins TRBV27 and TRBJ1-6; tentative D call: TRBD1 (6 bases). The CDR3 loop spans 15 amino acids. V was pared by 3 bases and J by 7 bases, with 13 bases between. Germline V gene data show CDR1 as MNHEY and CDR2 as SMNVEV (reference sequence).

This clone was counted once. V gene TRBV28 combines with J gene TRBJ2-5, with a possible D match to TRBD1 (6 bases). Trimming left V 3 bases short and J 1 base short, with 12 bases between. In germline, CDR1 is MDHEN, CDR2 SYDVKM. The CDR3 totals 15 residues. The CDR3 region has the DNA TGTGCCAGCAGTTTGCCGGGACACAGCCAAGAGACCCAGTACTTC. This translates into CASSLPGHSQETQYF.

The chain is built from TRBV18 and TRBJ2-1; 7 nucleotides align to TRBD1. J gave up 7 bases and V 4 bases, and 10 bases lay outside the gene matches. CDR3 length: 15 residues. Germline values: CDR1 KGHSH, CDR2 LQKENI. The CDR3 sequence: CASSLGQAEVNEQFF. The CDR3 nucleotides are TGTGCCAGCTCACTCGGACAGGCGGAGGTGAATGAGCAGTTCTTC.

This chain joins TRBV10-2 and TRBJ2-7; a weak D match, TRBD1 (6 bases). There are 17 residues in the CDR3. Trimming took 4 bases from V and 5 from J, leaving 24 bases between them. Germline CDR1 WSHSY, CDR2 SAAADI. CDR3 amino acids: CASSGSRGHGLSDEQYF. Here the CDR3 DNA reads TGCGCCAGCAGTGGGTCCAGGGGACATGGGCTATCGGACGAGCAGTACTTC.

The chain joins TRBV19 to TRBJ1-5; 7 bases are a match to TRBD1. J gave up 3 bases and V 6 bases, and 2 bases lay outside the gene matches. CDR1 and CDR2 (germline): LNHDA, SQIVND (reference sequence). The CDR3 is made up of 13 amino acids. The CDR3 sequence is CASRGQHNQPQHF. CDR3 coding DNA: TGTGCCAGTAGGGGACAGCACAATCAGCCCCAGCATTTT.

This chain's CDR3 is CASTPPEGRSPTNYGYTF. The CDR3 coding sequence is TGTGCCAGTACCCCCCCAGAGGGTCGCTCACCCACTAACTATGGCTACACCTTC. J is TRBJ1-2 and V is TRBV19; D uncertain. V lost 7 bases and J lost 0, with 24 bases in between. CDR1 and CDR2 (germline): LNHDA, SQIVND (reference sequence). CDR3 length: 18 amino acids.

Here the CDR3 reads CASSRRGAETQYF. Here the CDR3 DNA reads TGTGCCAGCAGCCGCAGGGGAGCGGAGACCCAGTACTTC. The chain has TRBV5-6 and TRBJ2-5, with a weak D call TRBD1 (6 bases). The V end was cut by 4 bases, the J end by 5 bases, with 12 bases between. The CDR3 is 13 amino acids. In germline, CDR1 is SGHDT, CDR2 YYEEEE.

DNA for the CDR3: TGTGCCAGCAGTTCACTTGACAGCCCCTCTGGCGAGCAGTACTTC. As protein: CASSSLDSPSGEQYF. The chain links TRBV28 to TRBJ2-7; D is perhaps TRBD1 (5 bases). Germline V CDR1 and CDR2: MDHEN, SYDVKM. CDR3 size: 15 residues. The V end was cut by 4 bases, the J end by 6 bases, with 19 bases between.